This T cell receptor beta chain was documented in a study of T-cell memory formation after mild COVID-19. About the study: Most TCR clusters belonged to a single donor.

Study-wide points: Some responding clones appeared in pre-infection memory, suggesting cross-reactive memory joined. Contracting clones from day 15 to 85 showed balanced CD4/CD8; later expanders favored CD4+.

In regard to this clonotype: The antigen remains unidentified.

TCRdb recomputed calls from the 5' RACE reads with MiXCR, one row per CDR3 protein. The profile covers approximately 250,000 distinct CDR3 sequences, with roughly 17% appearing a single time and around 20% taken by the ten largest. Trimming removed 10 bases from V and 2 bases from J; junction bases left unmatched: 9. CDR1 is ENHRY, CDR2 SYGVKD, per germline. The CDR3 extends over 14 amino acids. The gene calls are TRBV10-3 and TRBJ2-3; 7 nucleotides line up with TRBD1. The specimen was PBMCs or a T cell subset sorted from them (not recorded which). The sequence came from a man aged 18-30 years who had mild COVID-19 (a few samples of this study predate the infection). Cell type and time point are not known. CDR3 in amino acids: CATTGDTDTDTQYF. CDR3 nucleotides: TGTGCCACCACAGGGGATACAGACACAGATACGCAGTATTTT.